Below, 25 T cell receptor beta chains from the same sample are listed, as sequenced in a study of CD8+CD57+ T cells in acquired aplastic anemia. Template material for TCR beta VDJ and CDR3 profiling consisted of genomic DNA. TCRdb re-analysed the reads in MiXCR, keeping a single row per CDR3 protein. The sample has roughly 51,000 distinct CDR3 sequences; 55% to 75% are singletons. The specimen was sorted CD4+, CD8+, or CD8+CD57+ T cells (not recorded which) from PBMCs. Receptor source: a human donor in good health, serving as a control.

The chain is built from TRBV12-3 or TRBV12-4 and TRBJ2-5; 7 bases map to TRBD1. The V and J ends lost 5 bases and 2 bases, in that order; junction bases with no gene match: 8. CDR3 size: 15 residues. The CDR3 sequence is CASSPPGTAQETQYF. For the CDR3, the DNA is TGTGCCAGCAGTCCACCGGGGACAGCACAAGAGACCCAGTACTTC.

This clonotype was found many times. V usage is TRBV10-2 and J usage is TRBJ2-1, with D possibly being TRBD2 (5 bases). This CDR3 has 14 residues. Looked up from germline, CDR1 is WSHSY and CDR2 is SAAADI. Trimming pared 0 bases from V and 6 bases from J, leaving 9 bases between. CDR3 nucleotide sequence: TGCGCCAGCAGTGAGTCTACCGGGATCAATGAGCAGTTCTTC. As protein: CASSESTGINEQFF.

V gene TRBV10-3 combines with J gene TRBJ1-1; no clear D gene. Trimming left V 8 bases short and J 3 bases short, with 19 bases between. There are 15 residues in the CDR3. Germline V lookup: CDR1 ENHRY, CDR2 SYGVKD. CDR3 in DNA: TGTGCCATCCTTTCCCTTTTGGGTCGTGACACTGAAGCTTTCTTT. Its protein is CAILSLLGRDTEAFF.

The J gene is TRBJ2-7, the V gene TRBV15; D assignment may be TRBD1 or TRBD2 (5 bases each). V dropped 3 bases and J dropped 2 bases, with 17 bases sitting between them. CDR1 and CDR2 (germline): LNHNV, YYDKDF (reference sequence). This CDR3 has 16 amino acids. CDR3 nucleotide sequence: TGTGCCACCAGCAGGCTCACCGGGACCAGCACCTACGAGCAGTACTTC. Translating gives CATSRLTGTSTYEQYF.

The J gene is TRBJ1-6, the V gene TRBV2, with TRBD1 identical over 10 bases. This CDR3 region has 15 residues. The V segment lost 7 bases and the J segment 7 bases; nucleotides outside the gene matches: 7. From germline, CDR1 is SNHLY and CDR2 FYNNEI. CDR3 sequence (DNA): TGTGCCAGCAACAGGGACAGGGGCTACAATTCACCCCTCCACTTT. Encoded protein: CASNRDRGYNSPLHF.

The J gene is TRBJ2-5, the V gene TRBV15; D gene unclear. V was shortened by 0 bases and J by 9 bases, with 14 bases between the two germline ends. This CDR3 region has 14 residues. CDR1 is LNHNV, CDR2 YYDKDF, per germline (reference sequence). The CDR3 DNA sequence: TGTGCCACCAGCAGAGATCAAAGGGTTCAGGCCCAGTACTTC. Translation gives CATSRDQRVQAQYF.

The chain carries TRBV9 and TRBJ2-3; perhaps TRBD2 as D (6 bases). In germline, CDR1 is SGDLS, CDR2 YYNGEE. The CDR3 sequence is 12 residues long. V lost 4 bases to trimming and J lost 5 bases, with 8 bases between them. The CDR3 region has the DNA TGTGCCAGCAGCCCAGCGGGAGATACGCAGTATTTT. Its translation: CASSPAGDTQYF.

The chain links TRBV2 to TRBJ2-7; tentative D call: TRBD1 (6 bases). The CDR3 loop spans 13 amino acids. CDR1 and CDR2 from the germline V gene are SNHLY and FYNNEI. V was trimmed by 2 bases and J by 7 bases, leaving 12 bases between them. In DNA form, the CDR3 reads TGTGCCAGCAGTGAACAGGGGTATGGGGAGCAGTACGTC. It translates to CASSEQGYGEQYV.

V is TRBV15 and J is TRBJ2-7; tentatively, D is TRBD1 (6 bases). The V gene's germline CDR1 is LNHNV and CDR2 YYDKDF (reference sequence). CDR3 length equals 15 residues. Deletions cut 8 bases from V and 3 bases from J, with 20 bases between. CDR3 in amino acids: CATAEQRDTNYEQYF. CDR3 DNA: TGTGCCACCGCGGAACAGAGGGACACCAACTACGAGCAGTACTTC.

This sequence joins TRBV9 and TRBJ2-7, with 10 bases aligning to TRBD1. There are 14 residues in the CDR3. Germline values: CDR1 SGDLS, CDR2 YYNGEE. After removal of 4 bases from V and 2 bases from J, the junction contained 3 bases not matched to a gene. The CDR3 bases are TGTGCCAGCAGCAAAGGGACAGGGGCCTACGAGCAGTACTTC. Amino acids: CASSKGTGAYEQYF.

The J gene is TRBJ1-2, the V gene TRBV19, with D tentatively TRBD1 (5 bases). Germline loops: CDR1 LNHDA, CDR2 SQIVND (reference sequence). This CDR3 comprises 12 residues. The ends were cut back, 4 bases at V and 8 bases at J, with 11 bases in the middle. CDR3 residues: CASSTGSRGYTF. CDR3 nucleotides: TGTGCCAGTAGTACAGGGTCTCGGGGCTACACCTTC.

A single count supports this clonotype. V and J are TRBV24-1 and TRBJ2-1; 7 bases are a match to TRBD1. V was pared by 4 bases and J by 8 bases, with 7 bases of the junction left unmatched. The V gene's germline CDR1 is KGHDR and CDR2 SFDVKD. The CDR3 has 14 amino acids. CDR3 residues: CATSDAQGSDEQFF. Written as DNA, the CDR3 is TGTGCCACCAGTGACGCACAGGGGTCCGATGAGCAGTTCTTC.

This clonotype was seen repeatedly, ten times or more. V gene TRBV20-1 combines with J gene TRBJ2-5; TRBD2 might be the D (5 bases). V was pared by 6 bases and J by 4 bases, with 24 bases between. This CDR3 has 16 amino acids. The germline CDR1 and CDR2 sequences are DFQATT and SNEGSKA (reference sequence). The CDR3 DNA reads as TGCAGTGCAAATTCAGCGGACCACCCCTTTGGAGAGACCCAGTACTTC. Protein sequence: CSANSADHPFGETQYF.

This clonotype turned up a few times. The chain links TRBV24-1 to TRBJ2-5; 9 nucleotides match TRBD1. V lost 5 bases, J lost 3 bases, and 0 bases stayed unmatched. The V gene's germline CDR1 is KGHDR and CDR2 SFDVKD. The CDR3 spans 13 residues. The CDR3 DNA reads TGTGCCACCAGTGGGACAGGGGAAGAGACCCAGTACTTC. It is translated as CATSGTGEETQYF.

There are many counts of this clonotype. The chain couples TRBV12-3 or TRBV12-4 to TRBJ1-1; unclear D gene. The CDR3 runs to 13 residues. Between the trimmed V and J ends, which lost 3 bases and 4 bases, there was a span of 9 bases. The CDR3 nucleotides read TGTGCCAGCAGTTTGTCCACGAGCACTGAAGCTTTCTTT. Amino acid sequence: CASSLSTSTEAFF.

The chain combines TRBV5-4 with TRBJ1-2; 11 bases match TRBD1. CDR3 size: 16 residues. Germline CDR1 SGHNT, CDR2 YYREEE (reference sequence). With 5 bases clipped from V and 4 bases from J, the junction kept 10 bases outside the gene matches. The CDR3 DNA reads as TGTGCCAGCAGTTTATGGGGACAGGGGGGACCCTATGGCTACACCTTC. Encoded protein: CASSLWGQGGPYGYTF.

The CDR3 DNA reads as TGTGCCAGCAGCTCCACCTCTGGGGCCAACGTCCTGACTTTC. Protein product: CASSSTSGANVLTF. V and J are TRBV7-8 and TRBJ2-6; unclear D gene. The CDR3 runs 14 residues. Germline V gene sequence: CDR1 SGHVS, CDR2 FQNEAQ. Trimming stripped 4 bases from V and 0 bases from J, with 4 bases between.

Comment on this clonotype: Relative to the germline gene, one junction end is altered; a read error may explain this. The rearrangement links TRBV7-7 to TRBJ2-1; TRBD1 is a possible D gene (6 bases). This CDR3 region has 12 residues. Germline CDR1 reads SSHAT; CDR2 reads FNYEAQ (reference sequence). As DNA, the CDR3 is TGTGCTAGCAGCTTAGCCGGACAGGAGCAGTTCTTC. Translated: CASSLAGQEQFF.

CDR3 loop: CASSFLGRSTDTQYF. The CDR3 bases are TGTGCCAGCAGCTTTCTCGGACGTAGCACAGATACGCAGTATTTT. J is TRBJ2-3 and V is TRBV7-3, with unresolved D. Germline CDR1 and CDR2: SGHTA and FQGTGA. There are 15 residues in the CDR3. V was cut by 3 bases and J by 0 bases, with 10 bases left in between. The entire variable domain, with the rest obtained from reference TRBV7-3 and TRBJ2-3, is as follows: GAGVSQTPSNKVTEKGKYVELRCDPISGHTALYWYRQSLGQGPEFLIYFQGTGAADDSGLPNDRFFAVRPEGSVSTLKIQRTERGDSAVYLCASSFLGRSTDTQYFGPGTRLTVL.

The chain joins TRBV7-2 to TRBJ1-1; a weak D match, TRBD1 (5 bases). Trimming left V 5 bases short and J 7 bases short, with 11 bases between. CDR3 size: 12 residues. Germline assignment: CDR1 SGHTA and CDR2 FQGNSA. The CDR3 DNA reads as TGTGCCAGCAGCCGAGGGCAGGGTGAAGCTTTCTTT. This translates into CASSRGQGEAFF. The entire variable domain, with the rest obtained from reference TRBV7-2 and TRBJ1-1, is as follows: GAGVSQSPSNKVTEKGKDVELRCDPISGHTALYWYRQSLGQGLEFLIYFQGNSAPDKSGLPSDRFSAERTGGSVSTLTIQRTQQEDSAVYLCASSRGQGEAFFGQGTRLTVV.

V usage is TRBV29-1 and J usage is TRBJ1-2; D remains unclear. Germline values: CDR1 SQVTM, CDR2 ANQGSEA. This CDR3 has 12 residues. Trimming stripped 3 bases from V and 3 bases from J, with 8 bases between. The CDR3 is CSVEEDDYGYTF. In DNA form, the CDR3 reads TGCAGCGTTGAGGAGGACGACTATGGCTACACCTTC.

V is TRBV7-2 and J is TRBJ1-1; D not resolved. V was clipped by 1 base and J by 8 bases, with 2 bases between them. Germline V lookup: CDR1 SGHTA, CDR2 FQGNSA. This CDR3 is built from 10 residues. In nucleotides, the CDR3 is TGTGCCAGCAGCTTAGACGAAGCTTTCTTT. Translation gives CASSLDEAFF.

The chain has TRBV10-2 and TRBJ1-1, with 7 bases matching TRBD1. Germline V lookup: CDR1 WSHSY, CDR2 SAAADI. The V and J ends lost 6 bases and 3 bases, in that order; junction bases with no gene match: 1. CDR3 size: 12 residues. The CDR3 DNA reads as TGCGCCAGCAGCACAGGGGACACTGAAGCTTTCTTT. This translates into CASSTGDTEAFF.

At least ten counts were recorded for this clonotype. The chain carries TRBV28 and TRBJ2-7, with 8 positions matching TRBD1. V was clipped by 3 bases and J by 1 base; unmatched bases: 5. The length of the CDR3 is 15 residues. Germline values: CDR1 MDHEN, CDR2 SYDVKM. Here the CDR3 DNA reads TGTGCCAGCAGTTTGTTCCAGGGGGCTTCCTACGAGCAGTACTTC. Its protein is CASSLFQGASYEQYF.

A single count supports this clonotype. The chain is built from TRBV7-9 and TRBJ1-4, with D maybe TRBD1 (6 bases). CDR3 size: 13 residues. Trimming removed 5 bases at V and 7 bases at J, with 11 bases between. CDR1 and CDR2 (germline): SEHNR, FQNEAQ (reference sequence). The CDR3 sequence is CASSGYRVEKLFF. CDR3 bases: TGTGCCAGCAGCGGATACAGGGTTGAAAAACTGTTTTTT.